The 21 T cell receptor beta chains below come from one sample, sequenced in a study of identical twins. TCRdb called the 5' RACE reads again in MiXCR, with one record for every CDR3 protein. This table has some 710,000 distinct CDR3 sequences, approximately 6% appearing once. The sequenced sample was naive T cells sorted from blood. Receptors were obtained from a man aged 18 to 29 in good health.

This clonotype was observed a few times. V is TRBV29-1 and J is TRBJ2-5; 8 bases line up with TRBD2. J was trimmed by 0 bases and V by 0 bases; bases with no gene match: 6. The CDR3 covers 16 residues. Looked up from germline, CDR1 is SQVTM and CDR2 is ANQGSEA. DNA for the CDR3: TGCAGCGTTGAAGATTGGGGCGGGAGGCACCAAGAGACCCAGTACTTC. Its translation is CSVEDWGGRHQETQYF.

The chain links TRBV29-1 to TRBJ2-1, with 7 nucleotides matching TRBD1. The V gene end was trimmed by 7 bases and the J gene end by 4 bases; junction bases not matched to a gene: 4. Germline values: CDR1 SQVTM, CDR2 ANQGSEA. The CDR3 extends over 12 amino acids. CDR3 in DNA: TGCAGCGAACGACAGGGTTACAATGAGCAGTTCTTC. Translating it yields CSERQGYNEQFF.

This chain connects TRBV3-1 to TRBJ1-5; 7 nucleotides line up with TRBD1. The CDR3 is made up of 15 amino acids. Per germline, CDR1 LGHDT and CDR2 YNNKEL (reference sequence). Unmatched junction bases numbered 9, after V lost 4 bases and J lost 6 bases. CDR3 residues: CASSPGGLLGQPQHF. CDR3 nucleotides: TGTGCCAGCAGCCCAGGGGGGCTACTGGGTCAGCCCCAGCATTTT.

This clonotype has a count of ten or more. This chain joins TRBV6-5 and TRBJ2-7; D gene ambiguous. The ends were cut back, 6 bases at V and 6 bases at J, with 9 bases in the middle. This CDR3 region has 11 residues. CDR1 and CDR2 (germline): MNHEY, SVGAGI. The CDR3 loop reads CASRARSEQYF. In DNA form, the CDR3 reads TGTGCCAGCAGGGCCCGTTCCGAGCAGTACTTC.

V is TRBV6-1 and J is TRBJ2-4; D ambiguous. Germline CDR1 reads MNHNS; CDR2 reads SASEGT. The CDR3 sequence is 12 residues long. Trimming removed 2 bases from V and 16 bases from J, with 15 bases in between. As DNA, the CDR3 is TGTGCCAGCAGTGAATCGGTCTCACGTTGCTACTTC. It specifies CASSESVSRCYF.

This clonotype was recorded many times. The CDR3: CASSLAPQTYEQYF. The CDR3, as DNA: TGTGCCAGCAGCCTAGCCCCTCAAACCTACGAGCAGTACTTC. The V and J genes are TRBV12-3 or TRBV12-4 and TRBJ2-7; TRBD2 is a possible D gene (5 bases). The CDR3 is made up of 14 amino acids. Trimming removed 6 bases at V and 2 bases at J, with 14 bases between.

This clonotype was observed many times. The V and J genes are TRBV20-1 and TRBJ1-4; unclear D gene. CDR1 DFQATT and CDR2 SNEGSKA come from the germline V gene (reference sequence). Between the trimmed V and J ends, which lost 2 bases and 10 bases, there was a span of 14 bases. The CDR3 is 13 residues long. The CDR3 loop is CSARTGEKGKLFF. CDR3 in DNA: TGCAGTGCTAGAACCGGGGAGAAAGGAAAACTGTTTTTT.

This clonotype was picked up a small number of times. J is TRBJ2-4 and V is TRBV28; D unresolved. V was clipped by 5 bases and J by 2 bases, with 13 bases between them. The CDR3 is 15 amino acids. Germline V gene lookup returns CDR1 MDHEN and CDR2 SYDVKM. The CDR3: CASSPKGFTKNIQYF. CDR3 bases: TGTGCCAGCAGTCCTAAAGGGTTTACCAAAAACATTCAGTACTTC.

This clonotype was counted ten times or more. The chain has TRBV6-5 and TRBJ1-1; D not certain. Germline-derived CDR1 and CDR2 are MNHEY and SVGAGI. Deletions cut 2 bases from V and 3 bases from J, with 4 bases between. The CDR3 sequence is 12 residues long. The CDR3 bases are TGTGCCAGCAGTTACGGGTACACTGAAGCTTTCTTT. It translates to CASSYGYTEAFF.

In this sample, this clonotype turned up many times. The chain recombines TRBV5-1 with TRBJ2-5; TRBD2 might be the D (6 bases). Per germline, CDR1 SGHRS and CDR2 YFSETQ. Trimming pared 0 bases from V and 9 bases from J, leaving 15 bases between. This CDR3 is built from 14 residues. In DNA form, the CDR3 reads TGCGCCAGCAGCTTGGCGCCGGGGGTCGAGGCCCAGTACTTC. This sequence encodes CASSLAPGVEAQYF.

This clonotype was found many times. J is TRBJ2-3 and V is TRBV2; D gene unclear. V lost 6 bases, J lost 1 base, and 14 bases lay in between. The CDR3 has 15 amino acids. Germline V gene lookup returns CDR1 SNHLY and CDR2 FYNNEI. This CDR3 is CASRVGTPRTDTQYF. The DNA for the CDR3 is TGTGCCAGCAGGGTTGGAACTCCCCGCACAGATACGCAGTATTTT.

There are many counts of this clonotype. The chain combines TRBV5-1 with TRBJ2-3; D is possibly TRBD2 (6 bases). Germline-derived CDR1 and CDR2 are SGHRS and YFSETQ. The CDR3 length is 14 residues. Deletions cut 6 bases from V and 4 bases from J, with 15 bases between. The CDR3 protein is CASTNGGVADTQYF. CDR3 in DNA: TGCGCCAGCACCAACGGGGGTGTCGCAGATACGCAGTATTTT.

This clonotype was counted only a few times. J is TRBJ2-2 and V is TRBV4-3, with 8 positions matching TRBD1. Germline V gives CDR1 LGHNA, CDR2 YSLEER. The CDR3 is 16 amino acids. The V and J ends lost 4 bases and 2 bases, in that order; junction bases with no gene match: 6. The CDR3 loop is CASSRTDRVNTGELFF. The DNA for the CDR3 is TGCGCCAGCAGCCGGACGGACAGGGTAAACACCGGGGAGCTGTTTTTT.

The rearrangement joins TRBV27 to TRBJ2-3; D is tentatively TRBD1 or TRBD2 (5 bases each). The V end was cut by 4 bases, the J end by 2 bases, with 16 bases between. Germline values: CDR1 MNHEY, CDR2 SMNVEV (reference sequence). The CDR3 has 16 amino acids. Written as DNA, the CDR3 is TGTGCCAGCAGTTCCCCCGGGGCACACGACACAGATACGCAGTATTTT. Protein product: CASSSPGAHDTDTQYF.

This clonotype was counted at least ten times. V is TRBV5-1 and J is TRBJ2-3; 7 nucleotides match TRBD2. CDR3 length: 14 amino acids. Germline CDR1 and CDR2: SGHRS and YFSETQ. Unmatched junction bases numbered 6, after V lost 6 bases and J lost 2 bases. The CDR3 sequence: CASTRAGDTDTQYF. The CDR3, as DNA: TGCGCCAGCACCCGGGCGGGAGACACAGATACGCAGTATTTT.

This clonotype was picked up a small number of times. The CDR3 spells CAIKFEREISVTEAFF. The CDR3 nucleotides are TGTGCCATCAAGTTTGAACGGGAAATTAGCGTGACTGAAGCTTTCTTT. The genes are TRBV10-3 and TRBJ1-1, with no clear D. The germline gives CDR1 ENHRY, CDR2 SYGVKD. CDR3 length: 16 residues. V lost 7 bases, J lost 5 bases, and 23 bases lay in between.

This clonotype was observed a handful of times. The chain's CDR3 is CASSSQDGNTEAFF. CDR3 coding DNA: TGTGCCAGCAGCTCCCAGGACGGGAACACTGAAGCTTTCTTT. The chain has TRBV7-9 and TRBJ1-1; D not resolved. This CDR3 comprises 14 residues. Germline CDR1 SEHNR, CDR2 FQNEAQ (reference sequence). V lost 4 bases and J lost 1, with 10 bases in between.

The gene calls are TRBV4-2 and TRBJ2-2; possible D gene TRBD2, 5 bases. CDR3 length: 14 residues. With 1 base removed from V and 8 bases from J, the gap between germline ends came to 11 bases. CDR1 is LGHNA, CDR2 YNFKEQ, per germline. CDR3 in amino acids: CASSQVGSSGELFF. CDR3 bases: TGTGCCAGCAGCCAAGTGGGGAGTTCTGGGGAGCTGTTTTTT.

This clonotype turned up a few times. The J gene is TRBJ2-3, the V gene TRBV11-1, with 11 bases fitting TRBD2. The trim removed 4 bases at V and 1 base at J, leaving 13 bases unmatched. This CDR3 is built from 19 residues. Looked up from germline, CDR1 is SGHAT and CDR2 is FQDESV (reference sequence). This CDR3 is CASSSIPTRLAGRTDTQYF. In DNA, the CDR3 is TGTGCCAGCAGCTCCATCCCGACCCGACTAGCGGGGCGCACAGATACGCAGTATTTT.

This clonotype was seen more than once but under ten times. The V and J genes are TRBV12-3 or TRBV12-4 and TRBJ1-2, with D tentatively TRBD1 (6 bases). The CDR3 is made up of 14 amino acids. The V and J ends lost 5 bases and 3 bases respectively, with 13 bases between them. CDR3 loop: CASSLDRSDYGYTF. DNA for the CDR3: TGTGCCAGCAGTCTCGACAGGTCTGACTATGGCTACACCTTC.

Ten or more counts support this clonotype. The J gene is TRBJ2-1, the V gene TRBV20-1; no clear D. The germline V and J ends were trimmed by 3 bases and 6 bases, with 9 bases remaining between them. This CDR3 comprises 12 residues. Germline V gene data show CDR1 as DFQATT and CDR2 as SNEGSKA (reference sequence). CDR3 sequence (DNA): TGCAGTGCTAGTGTGGGATCCAATGAGCAGTTCTTC. Its translation is CSASVGSNEQFF.